Presented here are 27 T cell receptor beta chains from one specimen sequenced in a study of human T cells and chemical hapten exposure. TCRdb processed the RACE reads anew with MiXCR; each CDR3 protein has one entry. The sample records more than 75,000 distinct CDR3 sequences, 7.5% to 10% being singletons. Stated time point: patch test 2, 6 weeks after DPC sensitization. Regarding treatment: therapeutic diphenylcyclopropenone sensitization with weekly scalp DPC. The material was whole blood, obtained in connection with sensitization to the hapten diphenylcyclopropenone (DPC). The receptors come from a woman aged 40 to 50 with alopecia areata. Some clones in this sample may be carry-over from other donors' samples.

This clonotype was found a few times. This chain links TRBV9 with TRBJ2-5; 7 bases match TRBD2. Germline V gives CDR1 SGDLS, CDR2 YYNGEE. The length of the CDR3 is 15 residues. The trim removed 0 bases at V and 4 bases at J, leaving 6 bases unmatched. CDR3 nucleotides: TGTGCCAGCAGCGTAGAGGGAGCGGGACGAGAGACCCAGTACTTC. This gives the protein CASSVEGAGRETQYF.

This clonotype was detected only a few times. The chain is built from TRBV3-1 and TRBJ1-2; D unresolved. Trimming removed 1 base at V and 4 bases at J, with 10 bases between. The length of the CDR3 is 14 residues. Germline V gene lookup returns CDR1 LGHDT and CDR2 YNNKEL (reference sequence). In DNA form, the CDR3 reads TGTGCCAGCAGCCAAGGTTCCAGCGTCTATGGCTACACCTTC. As protein: CASSQGSSVYGYTF.

This clonotype was counted a few times. The gene calls are TRBV7-9 and TRBJ1-5; D gene uncertain. The germline V and J ends were trimmed by 1 base and 16 bases, with 14 bases remaining between them. Germline V lookup: CDR1 SEHNR, CDR2 FQNEAQ (reference sequence). The CDR3 contains 12 residues. The CDR3, as DNA: TGTGCCAGCAGCTTAGTAGGGTCCGTTCTACATTTT. Its translation is CASSLVGSVLHF.

Remarks on this clonotype: This may arise from a read error, as a much more abundant clone is one base away. The chain recombines TRBV19 with TRBJ2-3; tentatively, D is TRBD1 or TRBD2 (5 bases each). CDR3 length: 15 residues. Germline loops: CDR1 LNHDA, CDR2 SQIVND (reference sequence). This chain's CDR3 is CASSLTTRGADTLYF. CDR3 DNA sequence: TGTGCCAGTAGTCTCACGACCCGAGGGGCAGATACGCTGTATTTT. Based on the CDR3 plus reference TRBV19 and TRBJ2-3, the full variable domain is DGGITQSPKYLFRKEGQNVTLSCEQNLNHDAMYWYRQDPGQGLRLIYYSQIVNDFQKGDIAEGYSVSREKKESFPLTVTSAQKNPTAFYLCASSLTTRGADTLYFGPGTRLTVL.

This clonotype appeared a few times. V usage is TRBV20-1 and J usage is TRBJ2-1; 7 positions match TRBD2. After removal of 6 bases from V and 6 bases from J, the junction contained 20 bases not matched to a gene. This CDR3 has 17 amino acids. Germline CDR1 DFQATT, CDR2 SNEGSKA (reference sequence). This CDR3 is CSATLGSGTTYGNEQFF. The CDR3 DNA is TGCAGTGCAACCTTAGGGTCCGGGACTACCTATGGCAATGAGCAGTTCTTC.

This clonotype was observed a few times. A far bigger clonotype differs at one base, so this is likely a read error. The chain carries TRBV25-1 and TRBJ2-5; no clear D gene. The CDR3 is made up of 11 amino acids. Trimming removed 6 bases at V and 2 bases at J, with 4 bases between. The germline CDR1 and CDR2 sequences are MGHDK and SYGVNS. The CDR3: CASRLQETQYF. CDR3 coding DNA: TGTGCCAGCAGGTTACAAGAGACCCAGTACTTC.

This clonotype appeared a few times. The chain uses TRBV11-2 and TRBJ2-3, with D unresolved. The length of the CDR3 is 14 residues. The V end was cut by 0 bases, the J end by 3 bases, with 7 bases between. The V gene's germline CDR1 is SGHAT and CDR2 FQNNGV. The DNA of the CDR3 is TGTGCCAGCAGCTTAGATCTAAGAACAGATACGCAGTATTTT. This codes for CASSLDLRTDTQYF.

On this clonotype: Sequence at one end of the junction differs from germline and may be a read error. The chain recombines TRBV12-3 or TRBV12-4 with TRBJ1-4; D gene uncertain. The CDR3 is 14 residues long. The CDR3 region has the DNA TGTGCCAGCAGATTAGGTGCAACTAATGAAAAACTGTTTTTT. This gives the protein CASRLGATNEKLFF.

The sample holds a few counts of this clonotype. V usage is TRBV7-9 and J usage is TRBJ2-1; 14 bases line up with TRBD2. The germline CDR1 and CDR2 sequences are SEHNR and FQNEAQ (reference sequence). Losses at the gene ends were 5 bases for V and 0 bases for J; bases not matched to a gene: 12. The CDR3 is 20 amino acids. CDR3 sequence (DNA): TGTGCCAGCAGCCTGCCGGGACTAGCGGGAGCCTCGAGCTCCTACAATGAGCAGTTCTTC. Protein: CASSLPGLAGASSSYNEQFF.

With regard to this clonotype: Germline and junction disagree at one end, which may indicate a read error. The J gene is TRBJ2-3, the V gene TRBV5-1; weak D call: TRBD2 (5 bases). Germline V gene sequence: CDR1 SGHRS, CDR2 YFSETQ. The CDR3 is 14 residues long. The CDR3 DNA sequence: TGCGTCAGCAGCTTGGGAACGAGGGCGGATACGCAGTATTTT. Residues: CVSSLGTRADTQYF.

This clonotype was counted many times. This chain connects TRBV6-2 or TRBV6-3 to TRBJ2-1, with TRBD2 identical over 11 bases. The length of the CDR3 is 15 residues. From germline, CDR1 is MNHEY and CDR2 SVGEGT. V gave up 4 bases and J gave up 6 bases; unmatched junction bases: 5. CDR3 sequence (DNA): TGTGCCAGCAGTTCACTAGCGGGAGAAGGCAATGAGCAGTTCTTC. Translating gives CASSSLAGEGNEQFF.

There are a few counts of this clonotype. The V and J genes are TRBV6-2 or TRBV6-3 and TRBJ2-3; 7 bases line up with TRBD1. The junction had 15 bases not matched to a gene; V was cut back by 6 bases and J by 0 bases. CDR3 length equals 18 residues. Germline CDR1 and CDR2: MNHEY and SVGEGT. The CDR3 nucleotides read TGTGCCAGCAGGCCCAGCATCCGGGACAGAACTAGCACAGATACGCAGTATTTT. It translates to CASRPSIRDRTSTDTQYF.

This clonotype has a handful of counts. The chain has TRBV4-1 and TRBJ2-5; D unclear. Germline V gene sequence: CDR1 MGHRA, CDR2 YSYEKL. There are 16 residues in the CDR3. Trimming stripped 0 bases from V and 1 base from J, with 12 bases between. CDR3 protein: CASSQEPRIGQETQYF. CDR3 coding DNA: TGCGCCAGCAGCCAAGAGCCCCGAATAGGCCAAGAGACCCAGTACTTC.

This clonotype came up many times. The chain combines TRBV7-9 with TRBJ1-1; D may be TRBD1 (6 bases). Per germline, CDR1 SEHNR and CDR2 FQNEAQ (reference sequence). V shed 5 bases and J shed 5 bases, with 12 bases lying between them. This CDR3 is 13 amino acids long. The CDR3 DNA reads TGTGCCAGCAGCAAGACAGGCTTGACTGAAGCTTTCTTT. It translates to CASSKTGLTEAFF.

A few counts support this clonotype. The rearrangement links TRBV6-2 or TRBV6-3 to TRBJ2-7; maybe TRBD1 (6 bases). CDR1 is MNHEY and CDR2 is SVGEGT in the germline V gene. CDR3 size: 15 residues. Trimming cost V 0 bases and J 4 bases, with 13 bases left between them. CDR3 loop: CASSYSTGRSYEQYF. The CDR3 DNA follows: TGTGCCAGCAGTTACTCGACAGGAAGAAGTTACGAGCAGTACTTC.

The V gene is TRBV28, the J gene TRBJ2-7, with D possibly being TRBD1 (6 bases). Trimming took off 6 bases at V and 3 bases at J, with 9 bases between the two ends. The length of the CDR3 is 12 residues. Per the germline V gene, CDR1 is MDHEN and CDR2 is SYDVKM. This CDR3 reads CASRGRGYEQYF. CDR3 sequence (DNA): TGTGCCAGCAGGGGCAGGGGCTACGAGCAGTACTTC.

This clonotype was observed a few times. The genes are TRBV7-3 and TRBJ1-2; D remains ambiguous. Germline V gives CDR1 SGHTA, CDR2 FQGTGA. Trimming removed 5 bases from V and 0 bases from J, with 7 bases in between. The CDR3 loop spans 13 amino acids. CDR3 DNA: TGTGCCAGCAGCCCCGATACTAACTATGGCTACACCTTC. Translated, it gives CASSPDTNYGYTF.

This clonotype has at least ten counts. The chain links TRBV30 to TRBJ2-7; D perhaps matches TRBD1 (5 bases). This CDR3 comprises 11 residues. Trimming took off 0 bases at V and 7 bases at J, with 7 bases between the two ends. Germline lookup yields CDR1 GTSNPN and CDR2 SVGIG (reference sequence). The CDR3 nucleotides are TGTGCCTGGAGTGTACAGGTTGAGCAGTACTTC. Protein: CAWSVQVEQYF. Looking up the rest from reference TRBV30 and TRBJ2-7 gives the full variable domain: SQTIHQWPATLVQPVGSPLSLECTVEGTSNPNLYWYRQAAGRGLQLLFYSVGIGQISSEVPQNLSASRPQDRQFILSSKKLLLSDSGFYLCAWSVQVEQYFGPGTRLTVT.

This sequence joins TRBV7-2 and TRBJ2-5, with a tentative D call TRBD2 (6 bases). The CDR3 has 14 amino acids. CDR1 is SGHTA, CDR2 FQGNSA, per germline. With 1 base removed from V and 5 bases from J, the gap between germline ends came to 11 bases. The CDR3 loop reads CASSLVGGRETQYF. The CDR3 DNA is TGTGCCAGCAGCTTAGTTGGAGGGAGGGAGACCCAGTACTTC.

This clonotype has only a few counts. The rearrangement links TRBV10-3 to TRBJ1-4; 9 nucleotides match TRBD1. The V gene end was trimmed by 9 bases and the J gene end by 8 bases; junction bases not matched to a gene: 7. The germline V gene encodes CDR1 ENHRY and CDR2 SYGVKD. This CDR3 contains 13 residues. The chain's CDR3 is CAIRDREEEKLFF. DNA for the CDR3: TGTGCCATACGGGACAGGGAAGAGGAAAAACTGTTTTTT.

For this clonotype: A clone one base away is much larger, so this may be a read error. V gene TRBV24-1 combines with J gene TRBJ1-2; D is possibly TRBD1 (5 bases). The CDR3 consists of 13 residues. The germline V and J ends were trimmed by 9 bases and 8 bases, with 18 bases remaining between them. Germline CDR1 KGHDR, CDR2 SFDVKD. The chain's CDR3 is CATGAVDKLGYTF. The CDR3 region has the DNA TGTGCCACCGGTGCCGTGGACAAGCTGGGCTACACCTTC.

This chain joins TRBV6-5 and TRBJ2-7; D not resolved. Germline V gene sequence: CDR1 MNHEY, CDR2 SVGAGI. Trimming left V 8 bases short and J 3 bases short, with 14 bases between. This CDR3 region has 13 residues. The DNA for the CDR3 is TGTGCCAGCTCCCTGGCCTTCGGCTACGAGCAGTACTTC. Translated: CASSLAFGYEQYF.

This clonotype has only a few counts. This chain uses TRBV20-1 with TRBJ2-7; D gene uncertain. The V end was cut by 0 bases, the J end by 0 bases, with 9 bases between. This CDR3 comprises 14 residues. CDR1 and CDR2 from the germline V gene are DFQATT and SNEGSKA (reference sequence). The CDR3 DNA sequence: TGCAGTGCTAGAGACCCCCGGGCCTCCTACGAGCAGTACTTC. Protein: CSARDPRASYEQYF.

This clonotype was observed a handful of times. The chain couples TRBV27 to TRBJ2-3; D is undetermined. Germline V lookup: CDR1 MNHEY, CDR2 SMNVEV (reference sequence). The CDR3 runs 14 residues. V was trimmed by 5 bases and J by 0 bases, leaving 9 bases between them. This CDR3 reads CASSPTASTDTQYF. In DNA form, the CDR3 reads TGTGCCAGCAGTCCCACCGCCAGCACAGATACGCAGTATTTT.

This clonotype was observed at least ten times. The chain couples TRBV18 to TRBJ1-1; 10 bases line up with TRBD1. The junction had 11 bases not matched to a gene; V was cut back by 0 bases and J by 13 bases. Germline CDR1 KGHSH, CDR2 LQKENI. The CDR3 extends over 15 amino acids. The CDR3 reads CASSPPVKPDRGHFF. The DNA of the CDR3 is TGTGCCAGCTCACCACCCGTAAAACCAGACAGGGGGCATTTCTTT.

The V call is TRBV5-4, the J call TRBJ2-3; 10 nucleotides agree with TRBD2. This CDR3 has 16 residues. Per the germline V gene, CDR1 is SGHNT and CDR2 is YYREEE (reference sequence). Losses at the gene ends were 2 bases for V and 1 base for J; bases not matched to a gene: 4. This CDR3 reads CASSLLGTSGTDTQYF. CDR3 DNA: TGTGCCAGCAGCTTACTCGGGACTAGCGGCACAGATACGCAGTATTTT.

A few counts support this clonotype. The chain couples TRBV6-1 to TRBJ1-2, with D unclear. Germline-derived CDR1 and CDR2 are MNHNS and SASEGT. V lost 0 bases and J 4 bases, leaving 12 bases between the germline ends. This CDR3 is 15 amino acids long. The CDR3 reads CASSEAGSILYGYTF. CDR3 DNA: TGTGCCAGCAGTGAAGCAGGATCCATACTCTATGGCTACACCTTC.